The 13 T cell receptor beta chains given below trace back to one sample, sequenced in a study of T cell responses to AZD1222 COVID-19 vaccine (dated by TCRdb to the early 2020s). The time point label, as the study defines it: about 28 days (+/-7) after the second vaccine dose. The library was generated by the immunoSEQ multiplex PCR assay. The source is immuneACCESS, and TCRdb retained only in-frame sequences with V and J called. Part of the clones is not carried over; for the studies checked, unresolved V genes explain less than half of this, and the remainder is unexplained. Within this sample are roughly 150,000 clones, with 80% to 95% of them counted one time only. The ten largest make up 5% to 6.5% of the sample. Sequenced here: peripheral blood, sampled 28 days after the second AZD1222 dose. The receptors were gathered from an adult who received the AZD1222 COVID-19 vaccine.

The rearrangement uses TRBV7-2 and TRBJ2-3, with D uncertain. V was shortened by 4 bases and J by 1 base, with 9 bases between the two germline ends. The germline CDR1 and CDR2 sequences are SGHTA and FQGNSA. This CDR3 is built from 14 residues. The CDR3 sequence: CASSSQSGTDTQYF. Written as DNA, the CDR3 is TGTGCCAGCAGCTCCCAGTCCGGCACAGATACGCAGTATTTT.

This chain connects TRBV4-3 to TRBJ1-3; D is uncertain. Trimming cost V 0 bases and J 1 base, with 1 base left between them. The CDR3 consists of 13 residues. Germline CDR1 LGHNA, CDR2 YSLEER. The CDR3: CASSQESGNTIYF. Written as DNA, the CDR3 is TGCGCCAGCAGCCAAGAATCTGGAAACACCATATATTTT.

The V gene is TRBV10-2, the J gene TRBJ2-7; 7 nucleotides line up with TRBD1. Trimming took 2 bases from V and 6 from J; bases not matched to a gene: 25. This CDR3 has 20 amino acids. Germline V gene sequence: CDR1 WSHSY, CDR2 SAAADI. The CDR3 bases are TGCGCCAGCAGTGAGCCGCGAGGGGGACAGACAGCCACTAAGTCATTCGAGCAGTACTTC. Translating it yields CASSEPRGGQTATKSFEQYF.

This chain links TRBV6-5 with TRBJ2-7; no definite D call. Per germline, CDR1 MNHEY and CDR2 SVGAGI. This CDR3 has 14 amino acids. The germline V and J ends were trimmed by 10 bases and 0 bases, with 16 bases remaining between them. CDR3 coding DNA: TGTGCCACGAGAGGAGCCGGCAACTCCTACGAGCAGTACTTC. It yields the protein CATRGAGNSYEQYF.

This clone has only one observation. The chain combines TRBV4-2 with TRBJ2-7; 10 bases are shared with TRBD2. CDR3 size: 16 residues. Germline CDR1 and CDR2: LGHNA and YNFKEQ. The junction had 5 bases not matched to a gene; V was cut back by 0 bases and J by 3 bases. DNA for the CDR3: TGTGCCAGCAGCCAAGAATCGACTAGCGGGTTCTACGAGCAGTACTTC. Residues: CASSQESTSGFYEQYF.

This clone was observed once. J is TRBJ2-3 and V is TRBV3-1 (or the pseudogene TRBV3-2); D not certain. V gave up 0 bases and J gave up 1 base, with 11 bases separating them. The CDR3 is 16 amino acids. The germline V gene encodes CDR1 LGHDT and CDR2 YNNKEL (reference sequence). DNA of the CDR3: TGTGCCAGCAGCCAAGATCCCGGGTTTCGCACAGATACGCAGTATTTT. It specifies CASSQDPGFRTDTQYF.

The chain carries TRBV3-1 (or the pseudogene TRBV3-2) and TRBJ1-1, with no clear D. CDR1 LGHDT and CDR2 YNNKEL come from the germline V gene (reference sequence). V lost 1 base and J 1 base, leaving 10 bases between the germline ends. This CDR3 has 15 residues. The CDR3: CASSQAVQKNTEAFF. The CDR3 DNA reads as TGTGCCAGCAGCCAAGCGGTCCAGAAGAACACTGAAGCTTTCTTT.

The chain has TRBV19 and TRBJ2-2; D assignment may be TRBD1 or TRBD2 (5 bases each). The CDR3 covers 16 residues. Germline CDR1 LNHDA, CDR2 SQIVND (reference sequence). V lost 1 base and J 7 bases, leaving 16 bases between the germline ends. The CDR3 DNA reads as TGTGCCAGTAGTATAGCTCCGGGACCCCTGGGCGGGGAGCTGTTTTTT. It translates to CASSIAPGPLGGELFF. Complete variable domain (other parts from reference TRBV19 and TRBJ2-2): DGGITQSPKYLFRKEGQNVTLSCEQNLNHDAMYWYRQDPGQGLRLIYYSQIVNDFQKGDIAEGYSVSREKKESFPLTVTSAQKNPTAFYLCASSIAPGPLGGELFFGEGSRLTVL.

The V gene is TRBV30, the J gene TRBJ1-5; D gene ambiguous. The V gene lost 0 bases and the J gene lost 4 bases, with 13 bases spanning the gap. Germline-derived CDR1 and CDR2 are GTSNPN and SVGIG (reference sequence). The CDR3 is 15 residues long. CDR3: CAWSVGLWQNQPQHF. The CDR3 DNA follows: TGTGCCTGGAGTGTAGGTTTGTGGCAGAATCAGCCCCAGCATTTT.

The V gene is TRBV24-1, the J gene TRBJ2-7; D ambiguous. V was trimmed by 5 bases and J by 3 bases, leaving 10 bases between them. The CDR3 is 13 residues long. The V gene's germline CDR1 is KGHDR and CDR2 SFDVKD. The CDR3 sequence is CATSGRGHYEQYF. Written as DNA, the CDR3 is TGTGCCACCAGTGGAAGAGGTCACTACGAGCAGTACTTC.

The chain recombines TRBV18 with TRBJ1-6; 9 positions match TRBD1. This CDR3 region has 16 residues. J gave up 7 bases and V 3 bases, and 7 bases lay outside the gene matches. Germline V lookup: CDR1 KGHSH, CDR2 LQKENI. CDR3 region: CASSPLTGQGNSPLHF. The CDR3 DNA follows: TGTGCCAGCTCACCGCTTACCGGACAGGGGAATTCACCCCTCCACTTT. Combining the CDR3 with reference TRBV18 and TRBJ1-6 gives the whole variable domain NAGVMQNPRHLVRRRGQEARLRCSPMKGHSHVYWYRQLPEEGLKFMVYLQKENIIDESGMPKERFSAEFPKEGPSILRIQQVVRGDSAAYFCASSPLTGQGNSPLHFGNGTRLTVT.

V and J are TRBV6-2 or TRBV6-3 and TRBJ1-2; 9 bases are a match to TRBD1. Germline V gene lookup returns CDR1 MNHEY and CDR2 SVGEGT. There are 14 residues in the CDR3. V shed 2 bases and J 2 bases; nucleotides not matched to a gene: 0. DNA of the CDR3: TGTGCCAGCAGTTACGGGACAGGGAACTATGGCTACACCTTC. Amino acid sequence: CASSYGTGNYGYTF.

The chain has TRBV27 and TRBJ2-7; D might be TRBD1 or TRBD2, each matching 6 bases. The V end was cut by 6 bases, the J end by 12 bases, with 33 bases between. CDR3 length: 17 residues. Germline V gene data show CDR1 as MNHEY and CDR2 as SMNVEV (reference sequence). This CDR3 reads CASSAHSLLGGAGMRYF. CDR3 nucleotides: TGTGCCAGCAGCGCCCACTCACTTCTTGGGGGCGCGGGGATGCGGTACTTC.